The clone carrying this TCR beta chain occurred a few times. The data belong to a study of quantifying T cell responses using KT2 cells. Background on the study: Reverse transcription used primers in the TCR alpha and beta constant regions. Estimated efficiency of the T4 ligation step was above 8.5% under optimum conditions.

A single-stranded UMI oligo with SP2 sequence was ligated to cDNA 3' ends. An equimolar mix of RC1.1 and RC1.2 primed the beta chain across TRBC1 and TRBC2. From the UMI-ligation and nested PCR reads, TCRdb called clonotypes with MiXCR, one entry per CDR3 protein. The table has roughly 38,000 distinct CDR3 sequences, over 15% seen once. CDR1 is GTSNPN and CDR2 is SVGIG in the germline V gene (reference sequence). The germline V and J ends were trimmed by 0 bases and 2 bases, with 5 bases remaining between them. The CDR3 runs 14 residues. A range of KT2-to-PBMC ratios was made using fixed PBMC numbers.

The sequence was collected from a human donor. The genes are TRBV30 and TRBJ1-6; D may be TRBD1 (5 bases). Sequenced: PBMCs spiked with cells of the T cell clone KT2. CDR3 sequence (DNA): TGTGCCTGGAGTGTGGGGCCCTATAATTCACCCCTCCACTTT. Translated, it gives CAWSVGPYNSPLHF. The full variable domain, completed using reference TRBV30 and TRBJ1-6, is SQTIHQWPATLVQPVGSPLSLECTVEGTSNPNLYWYRQAAGRGLQLLFYSVGIGQISSEVPQNLSASRPQDRQFILSSKKLLLSDSGFYLCAWSVGPYNSPLHFGNGTRLTVT.